Shown below are 28 T cell receptor beta chains from a single sample sequenced in a study of CD4 T cells in relation to SARS-CoV-2 and coronaviruses. Unexposed donor CD4+ T cells date from about 2011-2018, before the COVID-19 pandemic. Clones were sequenced by immunoSEQ multiplex PCR, and TCRdb holds only the in-frame ones, with some missing. The data show under 70,000 clones, with about nine tenths seen just once and more than 1.1% held by the top ten. Sequencing input: memory CD4+ T cells from PBMCs. Receptors originate from a human donor in good health.

The gene calls are TRBV5-5 and TRBJ2-6, with TRBD2 identical over 8 bases. Germline trimming cut 4 bases from V and 3 bases from J; bases unmatched to any gene: 6. The CDR3 spans 16 residues. CDR1 and CDR2 (germline): SGHKS, YYEKEE (reference sequence). The CDR3, as DNA: TGTGCCAGCAGCCCCAGCGCGGGAGGTGGGGCCAACGTCCTGACTTTC. Translation: CASSPSAGGGANVLTF. Full variable domain (missing parts from reference TRBV5-5 and TRBJ2-6): DAGVTQSPTHLIKTRGQQVTLRCSPISGHKSVSWYQQVLGQGPQFIFQYYEKEERGRGNFPDRFSARQFPNYSSELNVNALLLGDSALYLCASSPSAGGGANVLTFGAGSRLTVL.

The CDR3 loop reads CASSSTGSLIKNEQFF. The CDR3 DNA sequence: TGCGCCAGCAGCTCAACCGGGTCCCTGATTAAGAATGAGCAGTTCTTC. This chain uses TRBV5-1 with TRBJ2-1; D not resolved. Germline values: CDR1 SGHRS, CDR2 YFSETQ. Trimming cost V 3 bases and J 7 bases, with 20 bases left between them. The CDR3 consists of 16 residues.

The rearrangement uses TRBV28 and TRBJ1-1; D unclear. This CDR3 is built from 13 residues. The V end lost 7 bases, the J end lost 1 base, and 10 bases lay between the germline ends. Germline V gene data show CDR1 as MDHEN and CDR2 as SYDVKM. The CDR3 DNA follows: TGTGCCAGCACCTCCATCTCGAACACTGAAGCTTTCTTT. This translates into CASTSISNTEAFF.

The V call is TRBV6-6, the J call TRBJ1-5; D is unclear. V was clipped by 3 bases and J by 4 bases, with 10 bases between them. CDR1 MNHNY and CDR2 SVGAGI come from the germline V gene (reference sequence). The CDR3 is 14 amino acids. CDR3 coding DNA: TGTGCCAGCAGTTATTCAGGACCGAATCAGCCCCAGCATTTT. Its protein is CASSYSGPNQPQHF.

The chain carries TRBV30 and TRBJ2-1, with 10 bases matching TRBD1. This CDR3 contains 15 residues. The V and J ends lost 1 base and 4 bases, in that order; junction bases with no gene match: 4. Germline-derived CDR1 and CDR2 are GTSNPN and SVGIG (reference sequence). The CDR3 bases are TGTGCCTGGAGTGGAGGGACAGGGGTTTACAATGAGCAGTTCTTC. It specifies CAWSGGTGVYNEQFF.

The chain couples TRBV28 to TRBJ1-2; perhaps TRBD1 as D (6 bases). Germline V gives CDR1 MDHEN, CDR2 SYDVKM. CDR3 size: 13 residues. Trimming took 5 bases from V and 6 from J, leaving 13 bases between them. As DNA, the CDR3 is TGTGCCAGCAGTGCGTCCGGACAGCATGGCTACACCTTC. It yields the protein CASSASGQHGYTF.

The chain employs TRBV12-3 or TRBV12-4 and TRBJ2-5; perhaps TRBD2 as D (6 bases). The germline V and J ends were trimmed by 10 bases and 2 bases, with 14 bases remaining between them. The CDR3 has 13 residues. The CDR3 sequence is CATGGVPQETQYF. In DNA form, the CDR3 reads TGTGCCACTGGCGGGGTCCCGCAAGAGACCCAGTACTTC.

This chain links TRBV4-1 with TRBJ2-7; D remains ambiguous. V was cut by 4 bases and J by 1 base, with 14 bases left in between. The CDR3 loop spans 15 amino acids. CDR1 and CDR2 (germline): MGHRA, YSYEKL. CDR3 residues: CASSPIWGISYEQYF. As DNA, the CDR3 is TGCGCCAGCAGCCCTATTTGGGGAATTTCCTACGAGCAGTACTTC.

The J gene is TRBJ2-5, the V gene TRBV6-6, with D perhaps being TRBD1 or TRBD2 (6 bases each). With 8 bases removed from V and 2 bases from J, the gap between germline ends came to 21 bases. This CDR3 has 16 residues. Per the germline V gene, CDR1 is MNHNY and CDR2 is SVGAGI (reference sequence). CDR3 sequence: CASARWGAYTQETQYF. The CDR3 DNA reads TGTGCCAGCGCCAGGTGGGGGGCATACACACAAGAGACCCAGTACTTC.

The chain couples TRBV5-4 to TRBJ2-7; maybe TRBD1 (5 bases). There are 13 residues in the CDR3. V lost 5 bases and J 5 bases, leaving 14 bases between the germline ends. Germline CDR1 reads SGHNT; CDR2 reads YYREEE (reference sequence). CDR3 bases: TGTGCCAGCAGAGGGGCAAATACCCACGAGCAGTACTTC. Translated, it gives CASRGANTHEQYF.

In this sample, this clone turned up once. V gene TRBV27 combines with J gene TRBJ2-1; D not resolved. CDR3 length: 15 residues. The germline V gene encodes CDR1 MNHEY and CDR2 SMNVEV (reference sequence). Trimming removed 2 bases at V and 2 bases at J, with 10 bases between. DNA for the CDR3: TGTGCCAGCAGTTTACGGGTGGCCCCCTACAATGAGCAGTTCTTC. Residues: CASSLRVAPYNEQFF.

This clone showed up just once. The chain links TRBV18 to TRBJ2-6; the match to TRBD1 covers 11 bases. Per the germline V gene, CDR1 is KGHSH and CDR2 is LQKENI. J was trimmed by 2 bases and V by 1 base; bases with no gene match: 10. The CDR3 is 20 residues long. For the CDR3, the DNA is TGTGCCAGCTCACCACAGACCGGGACAGGGGGTGCGACTGGGGCCAACGTCCTGACTTTC. This encodes CASSPQTGTGGATGANVLTF.

The rearrangement joins TRBV2 to TRBJ2-5, with D hard to call. The germline V gene encodes CDR1 SNHLY and CDR2 FYNNEI. CDR3 length equals 11 residues. Trimming removed 7 bases at V and 5 bases at J, with 8 bases between. CDR3 DNA sequence: TGTGCCAGCAATCCTGGGGAGACCCAGTACTTC. Translated, it gives CASNPGETQYF.

V and J are TRBV2 and TRBJ2-7, with TRBD1 matching over 9 bases. CDR3 size: 15 residues. J gave up 0 bases and V 8 bases, and 8 bases lay outside the gene matches. Looked up from germline, CDR1 is SNHLY and CDR2 is FYNNEI. The CDR3 loop is CASGKDRGFSYEQYF. CDR3 sequence (DNA): TGTGCCAGCGGAAAAGACAGGGGGTTCTCCTACGAGCAGTACTTC.

In this sample, this clone turned up a few times. The chain employs TRBV19 and TRBJ2-2; 8 nucleotides align to TRBD1. The V and J ends lost 4 bases and 4 bases, in that order; junction bases with no gene match: 14. The V gene's germline CDR1 is LNHDA and CDR2 SQIVND (reference sequence). This CDR3 is built from 18 residues. CDR3 loop: CASSRTPGQGKGTGELFF. The CDR3 DNA reads as TGTGCCAGTAGTAGGACTCCAGGACAGGGAAAAGGCACCGGGGAGCTGTTTTTT.

The chain uses TRBV7-3 and TRBJ2-1; D ambiguous. The V and J ends lost 5 bases and 9 bases respectively, with 14 bases between them. The CDR3 loop spans 13 amino acids. The germline CDR1 and CDR2 sequences are SGHTA and FQGTGA. The DNA of the CDR3 is TGTGCCAGCAGCCCCAGCCCTTCCAGTGAGCAGTTCTTC. As protein: CASSPSPSSEQFF.

The chain combines TRBV6-1 with TRBJ2-1; 9 bases align to TRBD2. With 2 bases clipped from V and 1 base from J, the junction kept 6 bases outside the gene matches. The CDR3 is 17 amino acids. From germline, CDR1 is MNHNS and CDR2 SASEGT. CDR3 coding DNA: TGTGCCAGCAGTGAAATCCCTAGCGGGACTTCCTACAATGAGCAGTTCTTC. It encodes CASSEIPSGTSYNEQFF.

This chain joins TRBV19 and TRBJ2-5; no clear D gene. The CDR3 sequence is 11 residues long. V lost 3 bases, J lost 3 bases, and 2 bases lay in between. Germline assignment: CDR1 LNHDA and CDR2 SQIVND (reference sequence). The CDR3 DNA is TGTGCCAGTAGTATGAAAGAGACCCAGTACTTC. Residues: CASSMKETQYF. The full variable domain, with the rest looked up from reference TRBV19 and TRBJ2-5, is DGGITQSPKYLFRKEGQNVTLSCEQNLNHDAMYWYRQDPGQGLRLIYYSQIVNDFQKGDIAEGYSVSREKKESFPLTVTSAQKNPTAFYLCASSMKETQYFGPGTRLLVL.

Written as DNA, the CDR3 is TGTGCCAGCAGCCCCTATCGACAGGGAACGCAGTATTTT. Protein product: CASSPYRQGTQYF. J is TRBJ2-3 and V is TRBV11-2; 7 nucleotides agree with TRBD1. The V segment lost 5 bases and the J segment 9 bases; nucleotides outside the gene matches: 8. The CDR3 covers 13 residues. CDR1 is SGHAT and CDR2 is FQNNGV in the germline V gene.

The J gene is TRBJ1-5, the V gene TRBV27; D call uncertain. Germline V lookup: CDR1 MNHEY, CDR2 SMNVEV (reference sequence). The CDR3 runs to 14 residues. Between the trimmed V and J ends, which lost 5 bases and 6 bases, there was a span of 14 bases. The CDR3 loop reads CASSRSSRSQPQHF. CDR3 sequence (DNA): TGTGCCAGCAGTCGGTCCTCGCGTAGTCAGCCCCAGCATTTT.

CDR3 nucleotides: TGTGCCAGCTCAATCTTTGGGGGAAAATCGAACACTGAAGCTTTCTTT. Translated: CASSIFGGKSNTEAFF. The chain carries TRBV18 and TRBJ1-1; perhaps TRBD1 as D (5 bases). This CDR3 has 16 amino acids. Trimming cost V 5 bases and J 1 base, with 17 bases left between them. Germline V CDR1 and CDR2: KGHSH, LQKENI. The full variable domain, completed using reference TRBV18 and TRBJ1-1, is NAGVMQNPRHLVRRRGQEARLRCSPMKGHSHVYWYRQLPEEGLKFMVYLQKENIIDESGMPKERFSAEFPKEGPSILRIQQVVRGDSAAYFCASSIFGGKSNTEAFFGQGTRLTVV.

The rearrangement uses TRBV7-9 and TRBJ2-5, with D possibly TRBD2 on 6 matching bases. The CDR3 spans 14 residues. The germline V gene encodes CDR1 SEHNR and CDR2 FQNEAQ (reference sequence). The V end was cut by 1 base, the J end by 4 bases, with 10 bases between. The chain's CDR3 is CASSLEGGRETQYF. The CDR3 DNA reads TGTGCCAGCAGCTTAGAGGGAGGAAGAGAGACCCAGTACTTC.

V usage is TRBV7-9 and J usage is TRBJ1-5, with D possibly matching TRBD1 (6 bases). Per the germline V gene, CDR1 is SEHNR and CDR2 is FQNEAQ (reference sequence). This CDR3 is built from 18 residues. The V gene lost 0 bases and the J gene lost 0 bases, with 15 bases spanning the gap. The DNA for the CDR3 is TGTGCCAGCAGCTTAGCGGGGGGGCAGGGGACTAGCAATCAGCCCCAGCATTTT. Protein sequence: CASSLAGGQGTSNQPQHF.

The V gene is TRBV4-2, the J gene TRBJ2-7, with D unclear. There are 18 residues in the CDR3. Trimming stripped 2 bases from V and 1 base from J, with 21 bases between. Germline V CDR1 and CDR2: LGHNA, YNFKEQ. The CDR3 DNA reads TGTGCCAGCAGCCAAAACTTACACCGCCCAACCGATTCCTACGAGCAGTACTTC. It encodes CASSQNLHRPTDSYEQYF.

The chain couples TRBV6-6 to TRBJ2-5, with 12 bases matching TRBD2. V lost 10 bases to trimming and J lost 3 bases; unmatched junction nucleotides: 3. The CDR3 is made up of 13 amino acids. Germline V gene data show CDR1 as MNHNY and CDR2 as SVGAGI (reference sequence). The CDR3 sequence: CATWTSGKETQYF. As DNA, the CDR3 is TGTGCCACCTGGACTAGCGGGAAAGAGACCCAGTACTTC.

J is TRBJ1-2 and V is TRBV28; D call uncertain. The germline V gene has CDR1 MDHEN and CDR2 SYDVKM. Trimming pared 3 bases from V and 0 bases from J, leaving 5 bases between. The CDR3 length is 13 residues. The CDR3 coding sequence is TGTGCCAGCAGTTTGAAACCTAACTATGGCTACACCTTC. Translated: CASSLKPNYGYTF.

Remarks on this clone: At one of its ends the junction is not consistent with the germline gene, which may arise from a read error. The rearrangement links TRBV29-1 to TRBJ1-1; 7 bases match TRBD1. Germline CDR1 reads SQVTM; CDR2 reads ANQGSEA. This CDR3 spans 17 amino acids. The CDR3 region is CSVYLNRGDPLKTEAFF. The CDR3 nucleotides are TGCAGCGTTTATTTAAACAGGGGAGACCCCCTGAAGACTGAAGCTTTCTTT.

V and J are TRBV29-1 and TRBJ1-1; the D gene is possibly TRBD1 (5 bases). The germline CDR1 and CDR2 sequences are SQVTM and ANQGSEA. The CDR3 sequence is 15 residues long. The V end was cut by 3 bases, the J end by 0 bases, with 14 bases between. As DNA, the CDR3 is TGCAGCGTTGACGGGGCAGGGTACTTGAACACTGAAGCTTTCTTT. Translated: CSVDGAGYLNTEAFF.